The present T cell receptor (beta chain) was sequenced within a study of blood T cell repertoires in COVID-19. Study-wide context: The United States, Italy and Spain supplied acute and convalescent COVID-19 samples. PBMCs, B-cell-depleted T cells, or T cells provided the cDNA or gDNA that made up the material.

In the source study's methods: Nucleated cell counts were estimated from reference gene primer amplification. The repertoire was sequenced with immunoSEQ multiplex PCR; TCRdb's copy has only in-frame clones and lacks some. That table gives V, J and clone size, and the DNA gave D and trimming. The top ten hold around 2.2% of the sample, which has some 250,000 clones, roughly 88% seen once. CDR1 and CDR2 (germline): GTSNPN, SVGIG (reference sequence). V was clipped by 3 bases and J by 7 bases; unmatched bases: 8. The CDR3 has 13 amino acids. Sequenced: peripheral blood. The V and J genes are TRBV30 and TRBJ1-2; 7 bases agree with TRBD1. The clonotype originates from a man under 40 who had recovered from COVID-19. The CDR3, as DNA: TGTGCCTGGAGCGGGACAGCCGCTTTTGGCTACACCTTC. Amino acid sequence: CAWSGTAAFGYTF.